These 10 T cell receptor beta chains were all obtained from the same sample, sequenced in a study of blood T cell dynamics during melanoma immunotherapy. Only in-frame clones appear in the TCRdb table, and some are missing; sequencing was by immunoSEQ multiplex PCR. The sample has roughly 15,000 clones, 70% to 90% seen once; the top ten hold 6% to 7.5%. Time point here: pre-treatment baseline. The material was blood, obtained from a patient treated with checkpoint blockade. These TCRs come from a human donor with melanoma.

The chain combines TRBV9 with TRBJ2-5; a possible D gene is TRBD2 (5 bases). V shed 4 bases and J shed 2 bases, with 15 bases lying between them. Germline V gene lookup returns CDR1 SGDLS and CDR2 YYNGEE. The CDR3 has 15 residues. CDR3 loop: CASSKTPRGQETQYF. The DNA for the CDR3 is TGTGCCAGCAGCAAAACCCCCCGGGGACAAGAGACCCAGTACTTC.

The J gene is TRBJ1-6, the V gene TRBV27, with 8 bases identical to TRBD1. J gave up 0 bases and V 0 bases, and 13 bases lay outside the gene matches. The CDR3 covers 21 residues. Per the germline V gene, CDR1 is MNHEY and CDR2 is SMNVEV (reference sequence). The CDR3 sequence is CASSLSTPGQAFSSYNSPLHF. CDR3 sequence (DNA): TGTGCCAGCAGTTTATCGACCCCGGGACAGGCCTTTAGCTCCTATAATTCACCCCTCCACTTT.

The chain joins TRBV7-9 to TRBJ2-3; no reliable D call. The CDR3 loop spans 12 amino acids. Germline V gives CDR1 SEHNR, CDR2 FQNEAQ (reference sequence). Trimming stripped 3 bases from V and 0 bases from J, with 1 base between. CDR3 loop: CASSLSTDTQYF. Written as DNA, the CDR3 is TGTGCCAGCAGCTTGAGCACAGATACGCAGTATTTT.

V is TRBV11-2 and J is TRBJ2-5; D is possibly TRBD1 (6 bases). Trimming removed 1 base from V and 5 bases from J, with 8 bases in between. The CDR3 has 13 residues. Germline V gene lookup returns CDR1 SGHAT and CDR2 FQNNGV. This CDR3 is CASSLGTGETQYF. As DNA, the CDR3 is TGTGCCAGCAGCTTAGGAACAGGGGAGACCCAGTACTTC.

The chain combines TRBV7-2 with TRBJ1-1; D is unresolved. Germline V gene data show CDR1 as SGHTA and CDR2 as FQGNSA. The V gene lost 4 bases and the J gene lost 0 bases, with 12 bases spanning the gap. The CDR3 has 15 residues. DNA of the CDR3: TGTGCCAGCAGCTCCCCGGAGGGCCTGAACACTGAAGCTTTCTTT. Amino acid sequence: CASSSPEGLNTEAFF. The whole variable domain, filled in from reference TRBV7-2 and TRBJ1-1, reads GAGVSQSPSNKVTEKGKDVELRCDPISGHTALYWYRQSLGQGLEFLIYFQGNSAPDKSGLPSDRFSAERTGGSVSTLTIQRTQQEDSAVYLCASSSPEGLNTEAFFGQGTRLTVV.

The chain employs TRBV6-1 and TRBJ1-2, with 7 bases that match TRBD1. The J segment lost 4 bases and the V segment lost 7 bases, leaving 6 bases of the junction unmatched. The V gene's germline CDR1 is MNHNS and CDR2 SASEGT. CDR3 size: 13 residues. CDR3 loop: CASNSQGRYGYTF. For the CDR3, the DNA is TGTGCCAGCAACTCACAGGGGCGCTATGGCTACACCTTC.

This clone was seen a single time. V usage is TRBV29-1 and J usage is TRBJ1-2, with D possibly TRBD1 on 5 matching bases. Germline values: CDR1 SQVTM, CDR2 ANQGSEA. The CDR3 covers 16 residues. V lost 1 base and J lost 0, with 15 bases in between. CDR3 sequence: CSVEGGGRTANYGYTF. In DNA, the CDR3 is TGCAGCGTTGAAGGGGGGGGACGGACTGCTAACTATGGCTACACCTTC.

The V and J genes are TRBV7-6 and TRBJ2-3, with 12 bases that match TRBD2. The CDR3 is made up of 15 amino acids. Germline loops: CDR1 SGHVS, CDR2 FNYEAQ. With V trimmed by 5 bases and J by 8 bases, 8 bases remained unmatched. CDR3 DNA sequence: TGTGCCAGCAGCCCGACTAGCGGGGGAGGGGGTACGCAGTATTTT. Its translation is CASSPTSGGGGTQYF.

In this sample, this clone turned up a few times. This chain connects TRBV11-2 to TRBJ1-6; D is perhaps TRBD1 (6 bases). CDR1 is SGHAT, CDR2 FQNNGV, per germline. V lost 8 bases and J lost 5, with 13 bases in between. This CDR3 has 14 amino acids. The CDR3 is CASRTGSDNSPLHF. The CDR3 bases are TGTGCCAGCCGAACAGGGTCGGATAATTCACCCCTCCACTTT.

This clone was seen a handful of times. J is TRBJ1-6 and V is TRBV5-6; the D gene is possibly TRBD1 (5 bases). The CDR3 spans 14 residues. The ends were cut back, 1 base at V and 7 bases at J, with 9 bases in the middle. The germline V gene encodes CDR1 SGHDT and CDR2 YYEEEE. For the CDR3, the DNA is TGTGCCAGCAGCTTGAGTGCAGGGAATTCACCCCTCCACTTT. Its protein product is CASSLSAGNSPLHF.